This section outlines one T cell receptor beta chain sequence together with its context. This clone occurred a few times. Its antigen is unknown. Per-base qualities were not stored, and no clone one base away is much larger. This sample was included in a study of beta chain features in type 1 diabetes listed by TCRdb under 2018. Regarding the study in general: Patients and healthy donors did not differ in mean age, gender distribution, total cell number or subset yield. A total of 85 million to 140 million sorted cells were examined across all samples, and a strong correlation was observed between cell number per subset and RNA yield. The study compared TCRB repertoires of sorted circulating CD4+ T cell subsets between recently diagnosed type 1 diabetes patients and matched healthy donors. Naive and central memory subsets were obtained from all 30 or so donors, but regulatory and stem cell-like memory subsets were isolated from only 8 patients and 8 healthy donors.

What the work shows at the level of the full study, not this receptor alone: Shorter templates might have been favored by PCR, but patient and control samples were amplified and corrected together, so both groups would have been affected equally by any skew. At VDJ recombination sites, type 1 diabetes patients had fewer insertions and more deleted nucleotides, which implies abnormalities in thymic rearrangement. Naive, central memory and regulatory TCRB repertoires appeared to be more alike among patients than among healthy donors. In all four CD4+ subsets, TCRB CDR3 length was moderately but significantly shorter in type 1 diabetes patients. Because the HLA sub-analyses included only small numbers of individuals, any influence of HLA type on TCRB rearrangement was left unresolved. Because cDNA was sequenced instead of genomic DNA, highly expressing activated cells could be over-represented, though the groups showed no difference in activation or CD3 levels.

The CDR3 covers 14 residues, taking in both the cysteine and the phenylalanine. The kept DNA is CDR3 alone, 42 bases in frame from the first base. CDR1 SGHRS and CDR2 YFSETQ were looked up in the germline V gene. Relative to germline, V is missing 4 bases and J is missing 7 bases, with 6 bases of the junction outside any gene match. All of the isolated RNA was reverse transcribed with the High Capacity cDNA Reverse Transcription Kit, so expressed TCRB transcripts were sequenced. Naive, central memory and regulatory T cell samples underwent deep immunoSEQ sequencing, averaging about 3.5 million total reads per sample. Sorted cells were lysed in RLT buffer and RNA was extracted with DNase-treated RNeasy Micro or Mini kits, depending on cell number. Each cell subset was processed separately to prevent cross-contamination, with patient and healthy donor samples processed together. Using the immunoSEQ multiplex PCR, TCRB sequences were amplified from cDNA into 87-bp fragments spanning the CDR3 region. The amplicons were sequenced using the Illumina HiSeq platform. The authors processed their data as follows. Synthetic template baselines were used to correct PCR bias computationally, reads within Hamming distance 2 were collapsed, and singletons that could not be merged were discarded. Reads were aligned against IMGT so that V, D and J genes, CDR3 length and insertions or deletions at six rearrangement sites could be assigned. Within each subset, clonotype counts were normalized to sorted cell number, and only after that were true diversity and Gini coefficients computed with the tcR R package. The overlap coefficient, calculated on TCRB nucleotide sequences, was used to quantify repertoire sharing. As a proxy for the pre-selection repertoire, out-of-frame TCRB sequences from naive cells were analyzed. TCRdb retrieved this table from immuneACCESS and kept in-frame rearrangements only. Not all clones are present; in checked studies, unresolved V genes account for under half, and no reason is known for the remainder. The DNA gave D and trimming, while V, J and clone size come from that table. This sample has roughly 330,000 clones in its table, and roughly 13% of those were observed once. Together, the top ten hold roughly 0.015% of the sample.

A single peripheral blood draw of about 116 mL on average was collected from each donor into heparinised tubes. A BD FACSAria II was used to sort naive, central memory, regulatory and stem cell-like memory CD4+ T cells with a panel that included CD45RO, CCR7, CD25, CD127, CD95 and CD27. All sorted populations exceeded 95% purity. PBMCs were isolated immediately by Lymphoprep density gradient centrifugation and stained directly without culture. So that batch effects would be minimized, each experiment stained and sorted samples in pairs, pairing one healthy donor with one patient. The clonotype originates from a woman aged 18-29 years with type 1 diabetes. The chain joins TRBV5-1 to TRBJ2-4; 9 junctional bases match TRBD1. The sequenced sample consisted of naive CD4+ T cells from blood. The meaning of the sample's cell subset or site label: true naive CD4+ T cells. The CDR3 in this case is CASSTGQGMNIQYF. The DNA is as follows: TGCGCCAGCAGCACTGGACAGGGGATGAACATTCAGTACTTC.